Reported below is one T cell receptor beta chain. The CDR3 consists of 14 residues. Deletions cut 4 bases from V and 2 bases from J, with 11 bases between. Germline V gives CDR1 MDHEN, CDR2 SYDVKM. This sample stems from a study of cytomegalovirus exposure and HLA in healthy donors. The PCR contained 60 Vbeta and 13 Jbeta primers. Produced via immunoSEQ multiplex PCR; TCRdb's table is partial and in-frame only. There are roughly 200,000 clones in the sample, with about 1.1% held by the top ten. The V gene is TRBV28, the J gene TRBJ2-5; TRBD2 might be the D (5 bases). This TCR was recovered from a girl aged 2 to 10 in good health and CMV-seropositive. Sequenced: PBMCs. The CDR3 reads CASSSAGWQETQYF. The CDR3 bases are TGTGCCAGCAGTTCCGCGGGCTGGCAAGAGACCCAGTACTTC.